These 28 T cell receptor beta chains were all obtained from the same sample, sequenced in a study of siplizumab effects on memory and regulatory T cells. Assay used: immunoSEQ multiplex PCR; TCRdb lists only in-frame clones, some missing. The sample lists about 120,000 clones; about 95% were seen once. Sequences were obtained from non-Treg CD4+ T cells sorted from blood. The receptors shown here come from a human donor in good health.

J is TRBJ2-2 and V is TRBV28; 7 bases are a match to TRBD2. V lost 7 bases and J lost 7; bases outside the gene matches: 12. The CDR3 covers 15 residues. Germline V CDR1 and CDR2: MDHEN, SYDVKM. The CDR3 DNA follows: TGTGCCAGCACGACTTGGCGGGAGAGCGGCGGGGAGCTGTTTTTT. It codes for CASTTWRESGGELFF.

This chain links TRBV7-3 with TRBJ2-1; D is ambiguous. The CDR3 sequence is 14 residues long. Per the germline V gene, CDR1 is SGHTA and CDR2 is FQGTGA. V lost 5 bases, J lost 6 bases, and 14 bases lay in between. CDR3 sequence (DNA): TGTGCCAGCAGCCTAGGGCCCTCCCGCAATGAGCAGTTCTTC. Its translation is CASSLGPSRNEQFF.

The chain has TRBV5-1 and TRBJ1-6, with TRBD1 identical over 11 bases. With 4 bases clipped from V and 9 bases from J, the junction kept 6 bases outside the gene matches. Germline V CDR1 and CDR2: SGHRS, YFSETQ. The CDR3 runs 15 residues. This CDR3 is CASSTGTGGTSPLHF. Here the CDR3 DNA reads TGCGCCAGCAGCACCGGGACAGGGGGAACTTCACCCCTCCACTTT.

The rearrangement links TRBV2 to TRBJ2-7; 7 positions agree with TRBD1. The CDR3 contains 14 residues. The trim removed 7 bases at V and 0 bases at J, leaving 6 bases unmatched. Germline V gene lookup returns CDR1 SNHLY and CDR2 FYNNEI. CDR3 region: CASNGQGDSYEQYF. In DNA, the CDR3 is TGTGCCAGCAACGGTCAGGGGGACTCCTACGAGCAGTACTTC.

CDR3 sequence (DNA): TGTGCCAGCAGCTTGCCCATAGCGCAAGAGCAGTTCTTC. Translated, it gives CASSLPIAQEQFF. The chain employs TRBV5-5 and TRBJ2-1; a weak D match, TRBD2 (5 bases). V was pared by 1 base and J by 10 bases, with 12 bases between. The CDR3 extends over 13 amino acids. In germline, CDR1 is SGHKS, CDR2 YYEKEE (reference sequence). Based on the CDR3 plus reference TRBV5-5 and TRBJ2-1, the full variable domain is DAGVTQSPTHLIKTRGQQVTLRCSPISGHKSVSWYQQVLGQGPQFIFQYYEKEERGRGNFPDRFSARQFPNYSSELNVNALLLGDSALYLCASSLPIAQEQFFGPGTRLTVL.

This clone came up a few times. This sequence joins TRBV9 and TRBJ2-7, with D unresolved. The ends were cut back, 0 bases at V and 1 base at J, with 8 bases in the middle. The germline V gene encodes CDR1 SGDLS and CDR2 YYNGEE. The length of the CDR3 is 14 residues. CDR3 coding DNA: TGTGCCAGCAGCGTAGGGATAGATTCCTACGAGCAGTACTTC. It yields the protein CASSVGIDSYEQYF.

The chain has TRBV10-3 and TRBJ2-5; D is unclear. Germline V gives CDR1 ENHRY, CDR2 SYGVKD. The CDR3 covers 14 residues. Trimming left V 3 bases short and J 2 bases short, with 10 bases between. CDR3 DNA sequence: TGTGCCATCAGTGAAGGGTCAGTACAAGAGACCCAGTACTTC. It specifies CAISEGSVQETQYF.

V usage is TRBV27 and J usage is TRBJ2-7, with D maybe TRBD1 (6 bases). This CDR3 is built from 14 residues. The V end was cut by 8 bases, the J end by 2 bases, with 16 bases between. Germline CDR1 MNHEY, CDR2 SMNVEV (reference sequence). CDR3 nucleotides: TGTGCCAGCCGCACGGCAGGGGATACCTACGAGCAGTACTTC. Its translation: CASRTAGDTYEQYF.

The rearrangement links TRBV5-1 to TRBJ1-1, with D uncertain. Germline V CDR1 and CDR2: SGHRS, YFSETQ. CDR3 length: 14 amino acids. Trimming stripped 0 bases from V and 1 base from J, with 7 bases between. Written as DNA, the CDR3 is TGCGCCAGCAGCTTGGAGGAGGCGAACACTGAAGCTTTCTTT. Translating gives CASSLEEANTEAFF.

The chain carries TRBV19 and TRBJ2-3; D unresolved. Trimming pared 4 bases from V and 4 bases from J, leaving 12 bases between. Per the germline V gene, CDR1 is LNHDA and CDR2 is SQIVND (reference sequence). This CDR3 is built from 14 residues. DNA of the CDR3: TGTGCCAGTAGTACGGCGAAGGCCCCAGATACGCAGTATTTT. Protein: CASSTAKAPDTQYF.

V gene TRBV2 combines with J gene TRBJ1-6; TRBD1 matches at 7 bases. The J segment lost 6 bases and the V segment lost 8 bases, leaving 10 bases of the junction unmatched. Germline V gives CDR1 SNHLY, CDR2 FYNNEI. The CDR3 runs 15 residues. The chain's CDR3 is CASVRDRSINSPLHF. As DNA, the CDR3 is TGTGCCAGCGTACGGGACAGAAGCATTAATTCACCCCTCCACTTT.

CDR3 in amino acids: CASSSGGPTDTQYF. For the CDR3, the DNA is TGTGCCAGCAGCTCAGGGGGTCCCACAGATACGCAGTATTTT. The gene calls are TRBV11-2 and TRBJ2-3; 7 bases are shared with TRBD1. CDR3 length equals 14 residues. Per germline, CDR1 SGHAT and CDR2 FQNNGV. The V gene end was trimmed by 4 bases and the J gene end by 2 bases; junction bases not matched to a gene: 3.

The CDR3 spells CASSLPGHSNEKLFF. CDR3 sequence (DNA): TGTGCCAGCAGCTTACCGGGACACTCTAATGAAAAACTGTTTTTT. The chain has TRBV11-1 and TRBJ1-4; TRBD1 might be the D (6 bases). Trimming removed 2 bases from V and 3 bases from J, with 10 bases in between. The CDR3 covers 15 residues. Germline CDR1 is SGHAT and CDR2 is FQDESV (reference sequence).

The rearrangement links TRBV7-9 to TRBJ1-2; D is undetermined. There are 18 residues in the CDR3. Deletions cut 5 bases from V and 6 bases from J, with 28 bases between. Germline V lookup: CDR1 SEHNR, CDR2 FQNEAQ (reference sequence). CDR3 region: CASSPNRALVRGNHGYTF. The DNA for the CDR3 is TGTGCCAGCAGCCCTAACAGAGCCTTGGTACGAGGGAACCATGGCTACACCTTC.

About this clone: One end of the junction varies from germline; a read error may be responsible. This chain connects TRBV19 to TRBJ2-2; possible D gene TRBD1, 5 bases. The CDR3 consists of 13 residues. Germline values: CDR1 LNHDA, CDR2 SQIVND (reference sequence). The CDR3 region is CASTYRNAGELFF. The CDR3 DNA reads TGTGCCAGTACGTACAGGAACGCCGGGGAGCTGTTTTTT.

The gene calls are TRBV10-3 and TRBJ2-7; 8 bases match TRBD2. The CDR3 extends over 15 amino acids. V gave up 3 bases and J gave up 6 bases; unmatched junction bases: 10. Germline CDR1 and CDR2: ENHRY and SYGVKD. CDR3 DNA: TGTGCCATCAGTGATATGGGAGCGGGAGAGGGCGAGCAGTACTTC. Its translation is CAISDMGAGEGEQYF.

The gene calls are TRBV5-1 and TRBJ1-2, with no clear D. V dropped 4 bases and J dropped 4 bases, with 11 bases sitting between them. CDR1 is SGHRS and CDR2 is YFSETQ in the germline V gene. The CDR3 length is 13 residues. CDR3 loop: CASSPTRVYGYTF. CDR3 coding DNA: TGCGCCAGCAGCCCTACACGAGTCTATGGCTACACCTTC.

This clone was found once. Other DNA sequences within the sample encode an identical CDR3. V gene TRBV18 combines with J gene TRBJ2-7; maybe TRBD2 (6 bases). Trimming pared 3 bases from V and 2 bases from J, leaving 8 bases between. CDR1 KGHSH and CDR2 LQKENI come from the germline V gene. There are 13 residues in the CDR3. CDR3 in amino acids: CASSPGLTYEQYF. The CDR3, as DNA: TGTGCCAGCTCACCCGGACTAACCTACGAGCAGTACTTC.

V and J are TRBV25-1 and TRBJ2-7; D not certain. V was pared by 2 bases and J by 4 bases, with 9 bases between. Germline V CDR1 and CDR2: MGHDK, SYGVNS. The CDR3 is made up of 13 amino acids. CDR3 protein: CASSEGLKYEQYF. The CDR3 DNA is TGTGCCAGCAGTGAAGGGCTAAAATACGAGCAGTACTTC.

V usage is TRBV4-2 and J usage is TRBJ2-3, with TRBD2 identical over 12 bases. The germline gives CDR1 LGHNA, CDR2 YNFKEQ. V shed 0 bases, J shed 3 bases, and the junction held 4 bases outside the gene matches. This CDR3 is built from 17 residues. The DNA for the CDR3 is TGTGCCAGCAGCCAAGACCTAGCGGGGGGGCGTACAGATACGCAGTATTTT. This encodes CASSQDLAGGRTDTQYF.

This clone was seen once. In DNA form, the CDR3 reads TGTGCCAGCAGCTCTAGCGGGGGTTCAAGCTCCTACGAGCAGTACTTC. Amino acid sequence: CASSSSGGSSSYEQYF. The V gene is TRBV7-2, the J gene TRBJ2-7; 10 bases align to TRBD2. Germline trimming cut 4 bases from V and 0 bases from J; bases unmatched to any gene: 6. In germline, CDR1 is SGHTA, CDR2 FQGNSA. The CDR3 runs to 16 residues.

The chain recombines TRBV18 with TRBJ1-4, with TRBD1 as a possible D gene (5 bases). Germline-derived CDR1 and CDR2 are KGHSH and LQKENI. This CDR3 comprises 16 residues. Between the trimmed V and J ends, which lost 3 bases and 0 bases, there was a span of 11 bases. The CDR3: CASSPRGTATNEKLFF. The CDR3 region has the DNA TGTGCCAGCTCACCCCGGGGGACCGCAACTAATGAAAAACTGTTTTTT. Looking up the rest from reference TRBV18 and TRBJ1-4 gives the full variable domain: NAGVMQNPRHLVRRRGQEARLRCSPMKGHSHVYWYRQLPEEGLKFMVYLQKENIIDESGMPKERFSAEFPKEGPSILRIQQVVRGDSAAYFCASSPRGTATNEKLFFGSGTQLSVL.

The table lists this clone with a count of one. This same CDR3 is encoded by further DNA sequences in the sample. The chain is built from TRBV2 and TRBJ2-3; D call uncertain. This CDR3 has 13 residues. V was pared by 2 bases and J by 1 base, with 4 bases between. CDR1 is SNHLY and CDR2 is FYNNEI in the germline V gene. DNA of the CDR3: TGTGCCAGCAGTGAACTGGGCACAGATACGCAGTATTTT. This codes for CASSELGTDTQYF.

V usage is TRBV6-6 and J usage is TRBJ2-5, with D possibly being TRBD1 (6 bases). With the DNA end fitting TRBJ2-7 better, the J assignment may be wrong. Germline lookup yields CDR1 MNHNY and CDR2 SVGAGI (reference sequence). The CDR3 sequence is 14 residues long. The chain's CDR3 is CASSLRQVSYEQYF. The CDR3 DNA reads TGTGCCAGCAGCCTAAGACAGGTCTCCTACGAGCAGTACTTC.

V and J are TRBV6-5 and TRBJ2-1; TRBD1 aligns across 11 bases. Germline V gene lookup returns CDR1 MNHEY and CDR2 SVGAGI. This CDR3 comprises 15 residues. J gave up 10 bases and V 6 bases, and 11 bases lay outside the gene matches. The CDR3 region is CASRSGQGAVGEQFF. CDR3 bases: TGTGCCAGCAGATCTGGACAGGGGGCGGTTGGGGAGCAGTTCTTC.

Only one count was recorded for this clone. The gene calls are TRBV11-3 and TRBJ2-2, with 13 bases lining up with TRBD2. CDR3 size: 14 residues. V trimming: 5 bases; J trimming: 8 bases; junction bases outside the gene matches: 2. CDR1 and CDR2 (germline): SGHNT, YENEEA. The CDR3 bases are TGTGCCAGCAGCATGGGACTAGCGGGAGGGGAGCTGTTTTTT. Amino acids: CASSMGLAGGELFF.

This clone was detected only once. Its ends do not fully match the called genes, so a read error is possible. CDR3 DNA sequence: TGTGCCAGCAGTGTGGCAGCGGGTGGGCTCTTC. This codes for CASSVAAGGLF. This chain connects TRBV2 to TRBJ2-1, with a tentative D call TRBD2 (6 bases). This CDR3 spans 11 amino acids. Germline V gives CDR1 SNHLY, CDR2 FYNNEI.

As DNA, the CDR3 is TGTGCCAGCAGTCCTATAGAAGATACGCAGTATTTT. Its protein product is CASSPIEDTQYF. The chain carries TRBV7-9 and TRBJ2-3; D gene ambiguous. V was trimmed by 6 bases and J by 5 bases, leaving 9 bases between them. The CDR3 consists of 12 residues. Germline V gene data show CDR1 as SEHNR and CDR2 as FQNEAQ (reference sequence).